These 13 T cell receptor beta chains originate from one sample sequenced in a study of blood T cell repertoires in COVID-19. The data were produced by immunoSEQ multiplex PCR, yet TCRdb's version contains in-frame clones alone and is incomplete. The table lists over 130,000 clones, roughly 80% of them singletons. The sequenced sample consisted of peripheral blood. These receptors were taken from a man over 45 with acute or convalescent COVID-19.

The V call is TRBV10-3, the J call TRBJ2-1; 8 bases are a match to TRBD1. The V and J ends lost 7 bases and 8 bases, in that order; junction bases with no gene match: 16. The CDR3 extends over 16 amino acids. Germline CDR1 ENHRY, CDR2 SYGVKD. Here the CDR3 reads CAITVTRTGISDEQFF. CDR3 bases: TGTGCCATCACCGTAACCCGGACAGGGATTAGCGATGAGCAGTTCTTC.

This chain uses TRBV3-1 (or the pseudogene TRBV3-2) with TRBJ1-6; D is ambiguous. The CDR3 length is 16 residues. The germline CDR1 and CDR2 sequences are LGHDT and YNNKEL (reference sequence). The V end lost 0 bases, the J end lost 7 bases, and 13 bases lay between the germline ends. CDR3 DNA sequence: TGTGCCAGCAGCCAAGAAGACGGACTTGGAAATTCACCCCTCCACTTT. Protein product: CASSQEDGLGNSPLHF.

The rearrangement links TRBV3-1 (or the pseudogene TRBV3-2) to TRBJ2-3; TRBD1 is a possible D gene (6 bases). V was cut by 4 bases and J by 6 bases, with 17 bases left in between. Per the germline V gene, CDR1 is LGHDT and CDR2 is YNNKEL (reference sequence). The CDR3 is made up of 15 amino acids. CDR3 sequence (DNA): TGTGCCAGCAGCCCCACTTGGGGGCTTAGCGATACGCAGTATTTT. Translation: CASSPTWGLSDTQYF.

The V gene is TRBV4-1, the J gene TRBJ2-5, with D perhaps matching TRBD1 (5 bases). V gave up 0 bases and J gave up 7 bases, with 15 bases separating them. The CDR3 loop spans 15 amino acids. The germline gives CDR1 MGHRA, CDR2 YSYEKL. CDR3 amino acids: CASSQDGPGSGTQYF. The CDR3, as DNA: TGCGCCAGCAGCCAAGATGGCCCAGGGTCTGGGACCCAGTACTTC.

This clone was counted a single time. The J gene is TRBJ2-7, the V gene TRBV5-8; 8 bases are shared with TRBD1. Unmatched junction bases numbered 12, after V lost 4 bases and J lost 6 bases. Germline CDR1 reads SGHTS; CDR2 reads YDEGEE. CDR3 length: 15 amino acids. The CDR3, as DNA: TGTGCCAGCAGCGTATTACAGGGGGTTCCTTTCGAGCAGTACGTC. Translated, it gives CASSVLQGVPFEQYV.

The chain employs TRBV29-1 and TRBJ2-3, with 9 bases that match TRBD2. Losses at the gene ends were 7 bases for V and 1 base for J; bases not matched to a gene: 3. CDR1 is SQVTM and CDR2 is ANQGSEA in the germline V gene. The CDR3 totals 13 residues. In DNA form, the CDR3 reads TGCAGCGACGTAGCGGGGGGCACAGATACGCAGTATTTT. Protein product: CSDVAGGTDTQYF.

This clone was detected only a few times. In nucleotides, the CDR3 is TGTGCCAGCGAAACTAGCGGGGGGGAGACCCAGTACTTC. It codes for CASETSGGETQYF. The chain carries TRBV6-5 and TRBJ2-5, with 12 bases fitting TRBD2. Germline V gene data show CDR1 as MNHEY and CDR2 as SVGAGI. The CDR3 totals 13 residues. Unmatched junction bases numbered 3, after V lost 8 bases and J lost 5 bases.

This chain connects TRBV5-4 to TRBJ2-2, with D possibly matching TRBD2 (5 bases). Trimming stripped 1 base from V and 6 bases from J, with 16 bases between. CDR3 length: 16 amino acids. Germline V gene data show CDR1 as SGHNT and CDR2 as YYREEE (reference sequence). This CDR3 reads CASSLRSVLAPGELFF. DNA of the CDR3: TGTGCCAGCAGCTTGAGGAGTGTTCTAGCCCCCGGGGAGCTGTTTTTT.

This clone was counted a single time. Here the CDR3 reads CASSPFSPEYGYTF. In nucleotides, the CDR3 is TGCGCCAGCAGCCCTTTCTCTCCGGAGTATGGCTACACCTTC. This sequence joins TRBV5-1 and TRBJ1-2; D uncertain. The germline V and J ends were trimmed by 4 bases and 5 bases, with 15 bases remaining between them. The CDR3 length is 14 residues. Germline loops: CDR1 SGHRS, CDR2 YFSETQ.

The genes are TRBV19 and TRBJ1-3, with 8 bases identical to TRBD1. V was clipped by 6 bases and J by 1 base; unmatched bases: 5. Germline V gene sequence: CDR1 LNHDA, CDR2 SQIVND (reference sequence). The length of the CDR3 is 15 residues. CDR3 sequence (DNA): TGTGCCAGTAGCAGGGGGCTATCATCTGGAAACACCATATATTTT. Translating gives CASSRGLSSGNTIYF.

This rearrangement joins TRBV6-1 to TRBJ1-2; maybe TRBD1 (5 bases). Trimming pared 0 bases from V and 4 bases from J, leaving 12 bases between. The CDR3 covers 15 residues. Germline CDR1 is MNHNS and CDR2 is SASEGT. The chain's CDR3 is CASSEAPGWGYGYTF. The CDR3 nucleotides read TGTGCCAGCAGTGAAGCGCCAGGGTGGGGCTATGGCTACACCTTC.

The rearrangement joins TRBV5-1 to TRBJ2-3; 11 positions match TRBD2. Looked up from germline, CDR1 is SGHRS and CDR2 is YFSETQ. The CDR3 is made up of 14 amino acids. V shed 6 bases and J 4 bases; nucleotides not matched to a gene: 4. In nucleotides, the CDR3 is TGCGCCAGCAAAACTAGCGGGGGCGCAGATACGCAGTATTTT. Translation: CASKTSGGADTQYF.

This clone was picked up a small number of times. This sequence joins TRBV2 and TRBJ1-1; TRBD1 aligns across 8 bases. This CDR3 comprises 15 residues. Germline CDR1 and CDR2: SNHLY and FYNNEI. The V gene end was trimmed by 3 bases and the J gene end by 1 base; junction bases not matched to a gene: 4. The CDR3, as DNA: TGTGCCAGCAGTGAGGACAGGGCGAAGAACACTGAAGCTTTCTTT. Translating gives CASSEDRAKNTEAFF.